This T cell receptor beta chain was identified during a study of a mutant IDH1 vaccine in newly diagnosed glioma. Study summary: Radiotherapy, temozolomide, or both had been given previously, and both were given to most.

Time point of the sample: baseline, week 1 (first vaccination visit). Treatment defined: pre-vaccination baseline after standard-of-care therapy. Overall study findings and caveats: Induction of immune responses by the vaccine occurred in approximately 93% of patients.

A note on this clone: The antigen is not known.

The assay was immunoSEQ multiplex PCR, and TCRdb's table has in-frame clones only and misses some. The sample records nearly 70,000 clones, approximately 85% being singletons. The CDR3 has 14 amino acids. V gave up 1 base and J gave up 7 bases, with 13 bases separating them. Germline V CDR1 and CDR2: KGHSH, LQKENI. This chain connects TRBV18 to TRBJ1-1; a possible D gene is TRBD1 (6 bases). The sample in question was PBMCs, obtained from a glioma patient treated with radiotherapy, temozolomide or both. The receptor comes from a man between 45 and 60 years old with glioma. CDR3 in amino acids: CASSPRSGEGEAFF. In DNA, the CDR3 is TGTGCCAGCTCACCACGGTCAGGGGAGGGTGAAGCTTTCTTT.